This TCR beta chain was documented in a study of cytomegalovirus exposure and HLA in healthy donors. The wider study: Across around 400 genotyped donors, roughly 85% landed in the Caucasian-associated ancestry cluster. Study results and limitations: TCR beta chains associated with HLA were, in a later analysis, more clonally expanded than equally common others. Analysis performed later found roughly 18,000 TCR beta sequences associated with HLA alleles at 0.05 false discovery rate. Common viral pathogens were later found to be apparently linked to several of the most significant clusters.

With respect to this clone: The antigen is undetermined.

Amplification used 60 Vbeta primers and 13 Jbeta primers. The protocol was immunoSEQ multiplex PCR, while the TCRdb copy is restricted to in-frame clones and leaves out a portion. The sample records about 200,000 clones, around 80% being singletons. The germline CDR1 and CDR2 sequences are SGHTA and FQGNSA. This CDR3 is built from 18 residues. Trimming took 3 bases from V and 4 from J; bases not matched to a gene: 7. This rearrangement joins TRBV7-2 to TRBJ2-1, with 15 bases matching TRBD2. The TCR was taken from a woman in her 30s in good health and CMV-seropositive. Sequencing was performed on PBMCs. In DNA form, the CDR3 reads TGTGCCAGCAGCTTTTGGACTAGCGGGAGGGGCGTTTACAATGAGCAGTTCTTC. Protein: CASSFWTSGRGVYNEQFF.